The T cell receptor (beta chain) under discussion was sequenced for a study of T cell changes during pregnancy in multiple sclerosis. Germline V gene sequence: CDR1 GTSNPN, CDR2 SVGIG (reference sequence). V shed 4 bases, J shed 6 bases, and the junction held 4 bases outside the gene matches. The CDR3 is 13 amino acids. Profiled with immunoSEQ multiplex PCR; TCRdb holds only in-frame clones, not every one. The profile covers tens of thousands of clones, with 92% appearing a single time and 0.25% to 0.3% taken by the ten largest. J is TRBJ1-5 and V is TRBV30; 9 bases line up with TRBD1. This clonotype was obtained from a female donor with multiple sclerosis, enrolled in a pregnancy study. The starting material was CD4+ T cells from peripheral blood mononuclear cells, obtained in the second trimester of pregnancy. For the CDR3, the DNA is TGTGCCTGGACGACAGGGGGAGGTCAGCCCCAGCATTTT. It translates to CAWTTGGGQPQHF. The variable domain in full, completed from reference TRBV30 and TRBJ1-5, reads SQTIHQWPATLVQPVGSPLSLECTVEGTSNPNLYWYRQAAGRGLQLLFYSVGIGQISSEVPQNLSASRPQDRQFILSSKKLLLSDSGFYLCAWTTGGGQPQHFGDGTRLSIL.